This TCR beta chain stems from a study of T cells in localized non-small cell lung cancer. The germline V and J ends were trimmed by 3 bases and 6 bases, with 21 bases remaining between them. CDR1 is KGHSH, CDR2 LQKENI, per germline. The length of the CDR3 is 16 residues. TCRdb keeps only in-frame clones here, not all; method: immunoSEQ multiplex PCR. The sample shows about 40,000 clones, 81% of them seen only once. This sequence joins TRBV18 and TRBJ2-7, with D tentatively TRBD1 (5 bases). Sequencing was performed on peripheral blood mononuclear cells, taken before any cancer treatment. This sequence was found in a male donor aged 60 or over with stage II lung adenocarcinoma. CDR3 region: CASSPSPMTDLGEQYF. CDR3 nucleotides: TGTGCCAGCTCACCGTCCCCAATGACAGATTTGGGCGAGCAGTACTTC.